Below, 5 T cell receptor beta chains from the same sample are listed, as sequenced in a study of early T cells in non-severe SARS-CoV-2 infection (dated by TCRdb to about 2021). Receptor libraries were prepared by 5' RACE. The listed sequencing device is NextSeq 500. The public reads were reprocessed in TCRdb via fastp at Q25 and MiXCR, keeping in-frame beta chains. For every CDR3 protein sequence, its rows merge into one entry that carries the most common genes and DNA. This sample comprises tens of thousands of distinct CDR3 sequences, 6.2% of them detected only once. The top ten hold just under 4% of the sample. Sequenced material: whole blood. The receptors shown here come from an adult who was a healthcare worker with PCR-confirmed SARS-CoV-2 infection or an uninfected control (not recorded which).

This clonotype was detected ten times or more. The V gene is TRBV6-1, the J gene TRBJ1-5; the D gene is possibly TRBD1 (6 bases). The CDR3 is 15 residues long. The V gene's germline CDR1 is MNHNS and CDR2 SASEGT. Deletions cut 5 bases from V and 0 bases from J, with 11 bases between. The CDR3, as DNA: TGTGCCAGCAGTCCCCGACAGGTTAGCAATCAGCCCCAGCATTTT. It specifies CASSPRQVSNQPQHF.

The chain couples TRBV4-1 to TRBJ2-5; D possibly corresponds to TRBD1 (5 bases). V was pared by 0 bases and J by 1 base, with 15 bases between. The CDR3 consists of 17 residues. The germline gives CDR1 MGHRA, CDR2 YSYEKL. CDR3 in amino acids: CASSQEGDGYFQETQYF. The DNA of the CDR3 is TGCGCCAGCAGCCAAGAAGGGGATGGTTATTTCCAAGAGACCCAGTACTTC.

This clonotype is labeled medium-sized (0.01 to 0.1%). The chain employs TRBV4-3 and TRBJ2-7; tentatively, D is TRBD1 or TRBD2 (5 bases each). V dropped 0 bases and J dropped 6 bases, with 18 bases sitting between them. Per the germline V gene, CDR1 is LGHNA and CDR2 is YSLEER. The CDR3 consists of 16 residues. CDR3 amino acids: CASSQDRGTLGLEQYF. The CDR3 DNA follows: TGCGCCAGCAGCCAAGATCGAGGGACCTTAGGACTCGAGCAGTACTTC.

The rearrangement joins TRBV27 to TRBJ1-2, with TRBD1 matching over 7 bases. Trimming cost V 5 bases and J 2 bases; bases outside gene matches: 11. The CDR3 extends over 16 amino acids. Germline CDR1 and CDR2: MNHEY and SMNVEV (reference sequence). CDR3: CASSPWTGRSNYGYTF. CDR3 DNA: TGTGCCAGCAGTCCTTGGACAGGACGCTCGAACTATGGCTACACCTTC.

The table lists this clonotype with a few counts. The V gene is TRBV11-2, the J gene TRBJ1-4; D not certain. Between the trimmed V and J ends, which lost 8 bases and 0 bases, there was a span of 10 bases. Germline CDR1 and CDR2: SGHAT and FQNNGV. The CDR3 is 14 residues long. CDR3 DNA sequence: TGTGCCAGCGGCGGTGGGCCAACTAATGAAAAACTGTTTTTT. Translated, it gives CASGGGPTNEKLFF.